The 27 T cell receptor beta chains below come from one sample, sequenced in a study of blood T cell repertoires in COVID-19 (dated by TCRdb to 2018 to 2020). Receptor amplification or capture employed the immunoSEQ multiplex PCR assay. The table was pulled from immuneACCESS by TCRdb, which kept in-frame rearrangements only. Such tables lose some clones; where checked, under half of the loss comes from unresolved V genes, and the rest has no known cause. Here the sample has about 100,000 clones; more than 75% occur a single time. The top ten clonotypes cover 13% of the sample. Sequences were obtained from peripheral blood. These receptors came from a human donor in a cohort sampled during active COVID-19.

J is TRBJ1-5 and V is TRBV5-1; D unresolved. The CDR3 loop spans 15 amino acids. The germline CDR1 and CDR2 sequences are SGHRS and YFSETQ. V lost 0 bases and J lost 0, with 7 bases in between. CDR3 amino acids: CASSLDGSSNQPQHF. The CDR3 DNA follows: TGCGCCAGCAGCTTGGACGGGAGTAGCAATCAGCCCCAGCATTTT. The variable domain in full, with the rest retrieved from reference TRBV5-1 and TRBJ1-5, is KAGVTQTPRYLIKTRGQQVTLSCSPISGHRSVSWYQQTPGQGLQFLFEYFSETQRNKGNFPGRFSGRQFSNSRSEMNVSTLELGDSALYLCASSLDGSSNQPQHFGDGTRLSIL.

This clone has only a few counts. The chain employs TRBV5-1 and TRBJ1-3; no reliable D call. The CDR3 spans 15 residues. CDR1 is SGHRS, CDR2 YFSETQ, per germline. V lost 7 bases and J lost 1, with 15 bases in between. The CDR3, as DNA: TGCGCCAGCTCAGCTTATGGGGAGTCTGGAAACACCATATATTTT. Translating gives CASSAYGESGNTIYF.

The gene calls are TRBV2 and TRBJ1-2, with TRBD1 as a possible D gene (6 bases). Trimming took 3 bases from V and 10 from J, leaving 18 bases between them. The CDR3 has 14 amino acids. The germline gives CDR1 SNHLY, CDR2 FYNNEI. CDR3 sequence reads: CASSEETGLGDYTF. The CDR3 region has the DNA TGTGCCAGCAGTGAGGAGACAGGCCTCGGTGACTACACCTTC.

There are a few counts of this clone. The rearrangement uses TRBV5-6 and TRBJ2-5, with TRBD2 identical over 10 bases. CDR1 SGHDT and CDR2 YYEEEE come from the germline V gene. CDR3 length: 14 amino acids. The ends lost 10 bases at V and 4 bases at J; junction bases unmatched: 10. CDR3 DNA sequence: TGTGCCGGTACCGTAGCGGGGGGATCAGAGACCCAGTACTTC. Translating gives CAGTVAGGSETQYF.

The chain combines TRBV9 with TRBJ2-7; possibly TRBD2 for D (6 bases). Trimming took off 0 bases at V and 0 bases at J, with 10 bases between the two ends. From germline, CDR1 is SGDLS and CDR2 YYNGEE. The CDR3 is 15 residues long. The CDR3 here is CASSVGGKSSYEQYF. CDR3 nucleotides: TGTGCCAGCAGCGTAGGCGGGAAGAGCTCCTACGAGCAGTACTTC.

V and J are TRBV7-2 and TRBJ2-7, with D maybe TRBD1 (5 bases). Germline assignment: CDR1 SGHTA and CDR2 FQGNSA. The CDR3 runs 12 residues. V lost 2 bases, J lost 6 bases, and 8 bases lay in between. The CDR3 DNA sequence: TGTGCCAGCAGCTTATTCACAGGCGAGCAGTACTTC. As protein: CASSLFTGEQYF. Supplemented by reference TRBV7-2 and TRBJ2-7, the full variable domain reads GAGVSQSPSNKVTEKGKDVELRCDPISGHTALYWYRQSLGQGLEFLIYFQGNSAPDKSGLPSDRFSAERTGGSVSTLTIQRTQQEDSAVYLCASSLFTGEQYFGPGTRLTVT.

This clone came up once. The gene calls are TRBV7-2 and TRBJ1-5; D may be TRBD1 (6 bases). This CDR3 region has 14 residues. Per the germline V gene, CDR1 is SGHTA and CDR2 is FQGNSA. The V gene lost 4 bases and the J gene lost 0 bases, with 7 bases spanning the gap. CDR3 nucleotide sequence: TGTGCCAGCAGCTGGACAGATAGCAATCAGCCCCAGCATTTT. This gives the protein CASSWTDSNQPQHF.

This clone was recorded a few times. The chain combines TRBV6-2 or TRBV6-3 with TRBJ2-7, with unresolved D. V lost 5 bases and J lost 12, with 20 bases in between. The germline V gene encodes CDR1 MNHEY and CDR2 SVGEGT. The CDR3 consists of 13 residues. The CDR3 loop is CASSQVPEVGTYF. The CDR3 nucleotides read TGTGCCAGCAGTCAGGTCCCAGAAGTTGGCACGTACTTC.

The chain has TRBV18 and TRBJ1-2; the match to TRBD1 covers 10 bases. V shed 2 bases, J shed 2 bases, and the junction held 2 bases outside the gene matches. The CDR3 is 15 residues long. Germline V CDR1 and CDR2: KGHSH, LQKENI. The CDR3: CASSPETGGNYGYTF. For the CDR3, the DNA is TGTGCCAGCTCACCAGAGACAGGGGGCAACTATGGCTACACCTTC.

The V and J genes are TRBV2 and TRBJ1-1; D is uncertain. CDR1 is SNHLY and CDR2 is FYNNEI in the germline V gene. V lost 9 bases and J lost 0, with 11 bases in between. The CDR3 consists of 13 residues. The CDR3 region is CASKAGMNTEAFF. The DNA for the CDR3 is TGTGCCAGTAAGGCAGGTATGAACACTGAAGCTTTCTTT. Variable domain in full (rest from reference TRBV2 and TRBJ1-1): EPEVTQTPSHQVTQMGQEVILRCVPISNHLYFYWYRQILGQKVEFLVSFYNNEISEKSEIFDDQFSVERPDGSNFTLKIRSTKLEDSAMYFCASKAGMNTEAFFGQGTRLTVV.

The chain couples TRBV5-4 to TRBJ1-1; D remains ambiguous. Germline lookup yields CDR1 SGHNT and CDR2 YYREEE (reference sequence). Trimming removed 0 bases at V and 1 base at J, with 4 bases between. The CDR3 runs to 13 residues. CDR3 nucleotides: TGTGCCAGCAGCTTGGGCAGGAACACTGAAGCTTTCTTT. Translation gives CASSLGRNTEAFF. The variable domain in full, with the rest retrieved from reference TRBV5-4 and TRBJ1-1, is ETGVTQSPTHLIKTRGQQVTLRCSSQSGHNTVSWYQQALGQGPQFIFQYYREEENGRGNFPPRFSGLQFPNYSSELNVNALELDDSALYLCASSLGRNTEAFFGQGTRLTVV.

The V call is TRBV7-2, the J call TRBJ2-7; 9 nucleotides agree with TRBD1. Germline values: CDR1 SGHTA, CDR2 FQGNSA. V dropped 2 bases and J dropped 5; count of bases not matched to a gene: 7. The CDR3 totals 15 residues. The CDR3 nucleotides are TGTGCCAGCAGCTTACTCGGACAGGGGCCACACGAGCAGTACTTC. Protein: CASSLLGQGPHEQYF.

The V call is TRBV10-2, the J call TRBJ2-5; 10 bases match TRBD2. This CDR3 region has 14 residues. From germline, CDR1 is WSHSY and CDR2 SAAADI. The V segment lost 10 bases and the J segment 5 bases; nucleotides outside the gene matches: 10. The CDR3 bases are TGCGCCACAGGGAAGGGACTAGCGATGGAGACCCAGTACTTC. Amino acid sequence: CATGKGLAMETQYF.

The rearrangement uses TRBV6-5 and TRBJ1-5; D not resolved. The CDR3 totals 13 residues. V shed 8 bases and J shed 0 bases, with 8 bases lying between them. The germline V gene encodes CDR1 MNHEY and CDR2 SVGAGI. CDR3 coding DNA: TGTGCCAGCCGGGAGGGTAGCAATCAGCCCCAGCATTTT. Amino acids: CASREGSNQPQHF.

V gene TRBV23-1 combines with J gene TRBJ1-5; 8 bases align to TRBD1. TRBV23-1 is an open reading frame whose function is uncertain. The CDR3 contains 14 residues. With V trimmed by 4 bases and J by 6 bases, 5 bases remained unmatched. The CDR3 loop is CASSLTGGLQPQHF. CDR3 in DNA: TGCGCCAGCAGTCTCACAGGGGGTCTTCAGCCCCAGCATTTT.

V usage is TRBV6-5 and J usage is TRBJ1-5, with unresolved D. Trimming pared 2 bases from V and 11 bases from J, leaving 13 bases between. Germline V gene sequence: CDR1 MNHEY, CDR2 SVGAGI. The CDR3 totals 13 residues. The CDR3 reads CASSYRHGRAQHF. As DNA, the CDR3 is TGTGCCAGCAGTTACCGGCACGGTCGGGCCCAGCATTTT.

The CDR3 DNA is TGTGCCAGCAGTGAAGTAGAGGGAACTGAAGCTTTCTTT. Translation gives CASSEVEGTEAFF. The genes are TRBV2 and TRBJ1-1; D uncertain. Trimming stripped 1 base from V and 5 bases from J, with 8 bases between. Germline values: CDR1 SNHLY, CDR2 FYNNEI. The CDR3 spans 13 residues.

This clone was counted once. The rearrangement joins TRBV6-5 to TRBJ1-6; D is uncertain. Germline CDR1 is MNHEY and CDR2 is SVGAGI. This CDR3 is built from 14 residues. V lost 0 bases to trimming and J lost 7 bases, with 7 bases between them. For the CDR3, the DNA is TGTGCCAGCAGTTACTCAGGGAGGAATTCACCCCTCCACTTT. It translates to CASSYSGRNSPLHF.

This chain uses TRBV10-3 with TRBJ2-2; 9 bases agree with TRBD1. The CDR3 is made up of 16 amino acids. With V trimmed by 4 bases and J by 1 base, 4 bases remained unmatched. CDR1 and CDR2 from the germline V gene are ENHRY and SYGVKD. The CDR3 protein is CAISGPGQGNTGELFF. Written as DNA, the CDR3 is TGTGCCATCAGTGGCCCGGGACAGGGGAACACCGGGGAGCTGTTTTTT.

The chain couples TRBV11-2 to TRBJ1-5; D not certain. V lost 0 bases and J lost 5, with 5 bases in between. In germline, CDR1 is SGHAT, CDR2 FQNNGV. The CDR3 consists of 13 residues. The CDR3, as DNA: TGTGCCAGCAGCTTAGATCGGGATCAGCCCCAGCATTTT. Its protein product is CASSLDRDQPQHF. The full variable domain, in which reference TRBV11-2 and TRBJ1-5 provide the parts outside the CDR3, is EAGVAQSPRYKIIEKRQSVAFWCNPISGHATLYWYQQILGQGPKLLIQFQNNGVVDDSQLPKDRFSAERLKGVDSTLKIQPAKLEDSAVYLCASSLDRDQPQHFGDGTRLSIL.

The chain links TRBV4-1 to TRBJ1-5; TRBD1 matches at 7 bases. Germline lookup yields CDR1 MGHRA and CDR2 YSYEKL. V shed 0 bases and J 7 bases; nucleotides not matched to a gene: 6. This CDR3 is 15 amino acids long. The CDR3 region is CASSQEWTGGQPQHF. The CDR3 coding sequence is TGCGCCAGCAGCCAAGAATGGACAGGAGGGCAGCCCCAGCATTTT.

This clone was seen a few times. The chain combines TRBV3-1 (or the pseudogene TRBV3-2) with TRBJ1-6; 7 nucleotides align to TRBD1. The CDR3 consists of 17 residues. V was clipped by 4 bases and J by 7 bases; unmatched bases: 13. The germline CDR1 and CDR2 sequences are LGHDT and YNNKEL (reference sequence). In nucleotides, the CDR3 is TGTGCCAGCAGCCGAAGACAGGGCCGGACGGGGAATTCACCCCTCCACTTT. Protein sequence: CASSRRQGRTGNSPLHF.

This rearrangement joins TRBV4-3 to TRBJ1-2; 8 bases are a match to TRBD1. The CDR3 is 14 amino acids. The J segment lost 7 bases and the V segment lost 1 base, leaving 5 bases of the junction unmatched. CDR1 is LGHNA and CDR2 is YSLEER in the germline V gene. The chain's CDR3 is CASSQAGGDVGYTF. The CDR3 bases are TGCGCCAGCAGCCAAGCAGGGGGCGATGTTGGCTACACCTTC.

The gene calls are TRBV9 and TRBJ2-7; 10 bases map to TRBD2. Germline trimming cut 3 bases from V and 4 bases from J; bases unmatched to any gene: 16. The CDR3 is made up of 18 amino acids. Looked up from germline, CDR1 is SGDLS and CDR2 is YYNGEE. The CDR3 here is CASSAGAGGSLLLYEQYF. The CDR3, as DNA: TGTGCCAGCAGCGCGGGAGCGGGGGGGTCCCTCCTGCTTTACGAGCAGTACTTC.

A few counts support this clone. The rearrangement links TRBV18 to TRBJ2-7, with TRBD1 matching 7 bases. The CDR3 length is 15 residues. Looked up from germline, CDR1 is KGHSH and CDR2 is LQKENI. With 4 bases clipped from V and 3 bases from J, the junction kept 9 bases outside the gene matches. Here the CDR3 reads CASSQKTGIIYEQYF. CDR3 nucleotides: TGTGCCAGCTCACAGAAGACAGGGATTATCTACGAGCAGTACTTC.

The gene calls are TRBV29-1 and TRBJ2-1, with D perhaps TRBD1 (6 bases). The V gene's germline CDR1 is SQVTM and CDR2 ANQGSEA. With 6 bases removed from V and 10 bases from J, the gap between germline ends came to 10 bases. The CDR3 length is 10 residues. CDR3 nucleotides: TGCAGCGTGAGGACAGCCGAGCAGTTCTTC. Its translation: CSVRTAEQFF.

The rearrangement links TRBV6-2 or TRBV6-3 to TRBJ2-2; D may be TRBD1 (5 bases). V dropped 2 bases and J dropped 3 bases, with 10 bases sitting between them. This CDR3 contains 15 residues. Germline V gene sequence: CDR1 MNHEY, CDR2 SVGEGT. The CDR3 nucleotides read TGTGCCAGCAGTTACGACAGTCGGTACACCGGGGAGCTGTTTTTT. Amino acid sequence: CASSYDSRYTGELFF.